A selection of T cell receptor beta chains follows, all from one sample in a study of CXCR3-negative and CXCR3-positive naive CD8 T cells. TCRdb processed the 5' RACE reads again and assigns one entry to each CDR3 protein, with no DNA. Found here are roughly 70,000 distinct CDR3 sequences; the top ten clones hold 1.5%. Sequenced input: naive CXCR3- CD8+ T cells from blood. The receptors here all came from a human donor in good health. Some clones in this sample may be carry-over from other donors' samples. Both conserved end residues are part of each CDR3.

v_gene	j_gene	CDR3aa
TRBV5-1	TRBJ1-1	CASSSGRGARGYTEAFF
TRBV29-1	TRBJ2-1	CSVEVVVSNEQFF
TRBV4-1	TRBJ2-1	CASSQVGTGHEQFF
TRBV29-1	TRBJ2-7	CSVYKGSVYEQYF
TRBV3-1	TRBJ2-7	CASSQGTSEAYEQYF
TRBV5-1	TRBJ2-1	CASSLAGASGRPSSYNEQFF
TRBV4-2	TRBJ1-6	CASSQDVDSLGNSPLHF
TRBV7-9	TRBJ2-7	CASSLSVGKYAYEQYF
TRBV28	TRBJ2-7	CASSPPTSGYEQYF
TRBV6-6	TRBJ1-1	CASSYGRQNTEAFF
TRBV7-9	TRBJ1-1	CASSARGQGSTEAFF
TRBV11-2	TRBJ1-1	CASSLDFSTEAFF
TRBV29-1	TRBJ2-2	CSVELGTGELFF
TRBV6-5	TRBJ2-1	CASSYSSGTSGRMYNEQFF
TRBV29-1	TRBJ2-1	CSVGGLAGYNEQFF
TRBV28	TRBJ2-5	CASSSGQGETQYF
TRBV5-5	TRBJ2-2	CASSLEGWTGGYTGELFF
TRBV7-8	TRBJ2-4	CASSDGGTGGENIQYF
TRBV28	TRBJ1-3	CASSLTPSSGNTIYF
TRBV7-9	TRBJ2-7	CASSLNSLYEQYF
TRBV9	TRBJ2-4	CASSPPGLAKNIQYF
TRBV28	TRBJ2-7	CASSFADLVYEQYF
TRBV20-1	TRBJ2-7	CSARGRERYEQYF
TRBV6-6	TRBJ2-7	CASSPYSYEQYF
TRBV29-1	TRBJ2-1	CSVEDHVALGPGKFF
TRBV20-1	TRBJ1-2	CSARDLWGQAIYGYTF
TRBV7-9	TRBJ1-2	CASSTSRDGDRYGYTF
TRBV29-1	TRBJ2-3	CSVYRGEADTQYF
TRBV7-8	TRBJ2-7	CASSLQGTYEQYF
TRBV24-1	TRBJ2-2	CATSDFSGGGELFF
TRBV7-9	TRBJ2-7	CASSFRGSEQYF
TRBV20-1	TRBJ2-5	CSAAGQGVMETQYF
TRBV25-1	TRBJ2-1	CASSEYSANEQFF
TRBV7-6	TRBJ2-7	CASSLASGTGSYEQYF
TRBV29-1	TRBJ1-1	CSVGISSMNTEAFF
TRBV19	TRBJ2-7	CASTHSGTGAYEQYF
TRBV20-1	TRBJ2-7	CSARDIRRGSYEQYF
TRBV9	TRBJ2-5	CASSVQGADQETQYF
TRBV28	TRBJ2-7	CASSLLAGYSYEQYF
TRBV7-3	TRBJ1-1	CASSLSPGANTEAFF
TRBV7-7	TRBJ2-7	CASSLGTGGFYEQYF
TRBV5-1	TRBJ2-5	CASRAENLAGRETQYF
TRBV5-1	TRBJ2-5	CASSQWTGEETQYF
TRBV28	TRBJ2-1	CASSFAVEDRSYNEQFF
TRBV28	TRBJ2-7	CASSSPQTGGMNEQYF
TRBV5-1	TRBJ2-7	CASSYLAASYEQYF
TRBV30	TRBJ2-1	CAWALGYAEDEQFF
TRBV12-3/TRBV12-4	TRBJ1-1	CASSLGTSEAFF
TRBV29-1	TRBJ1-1	CSVENRLNTEAFF
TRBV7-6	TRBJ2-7	CASSLMSYEQYF
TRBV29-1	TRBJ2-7	CSPVGQGGEQYF
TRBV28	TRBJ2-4	CASTATGTGSFGIQYF
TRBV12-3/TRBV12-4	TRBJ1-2	CASRYKGANYGYTF
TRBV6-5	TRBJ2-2	CASSYGAEGKANTGELFF
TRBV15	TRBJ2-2	CATSRADRANTGELFF
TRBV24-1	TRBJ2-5	CATSELGGSSETQYF
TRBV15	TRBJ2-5	CATSTGGDQETQYF